The rows below give T cell receptor beta chains drawn from one sample of a study of blood T cell repertoires in COVID-19. Libraries were prepared by immunoSEQ multiplex PCR; TCRdb keeps only in-frame clonotypes and omits some of them. The sample holds about 87,000 clones; roughly four fifths are singletons and the top ten take about 2%. Sequences were obtained from peripheral blood. The receptors originated from a woman in her 70s with acute or convalescent COVID-19. Each CDR3 is given with its conserved first and last residue. D genes are given only for firm matches. Part of the rows lack a size; the others show once, few, many or a class for expanded clones.

clone size	V gene	D gene	J gene	CDR3 protein	CDR3 DNA
NA	TRBV13	TRBD1	TRBJ2-3	CASSQRQGYSTDTQYF	TGTGCCAGCAGCCAGCGACAGGGCTATTCCACAGATACGCAGTATTTT
NA	TRBV19	NA	TRBJ2-3	CASSIGRTDITDTQYF	TGTGCCAGTAGTATAGGGAGGACAGACATCACAGATACGCAGTATTTT
NA	TRBV12-3/TRBV12-4	NA	TRBJ2-1	CASSLPPGNEQFF	TGTGCCAGCAGTTTACCGCCCGGCAATGAGCAGTTCTTC
NA	TRBV19	TRBD1	TRBJ1-2	CASSATGGYGYTF	TGTGCCAGTAGCGCGACAGGGGGTTATGGCTACACCTTC
NA	TRBV7-8	NA	TRBJ1-2	CASSLESFSRGYTF	TGTGCCAGCAGCTTAGAATCGTTTTCCCGTGGCTACACCTTC
NA	TRBV11-3	NA	TRBJ2-7	CASSLDRAGENEQYF	TGTGCCAGCAGCTTAGATCGGGCAGGGGAGAACGAGCAGTACTTC
NA	TRBV6-6	NA	TRBJ1-2	CASMMDLNQYGYTF	TGTGCCAGCATGATGGACTTAAACCAATATGGCTACACCTTC
NA	TRBV3-1/TRBV3-2	TRBD1	TRBJ1-2	CASSQDQGDYGYTF	TGTGCCAGCAGCCAAGATCAGGGGGACTATGGCTACACCTTC
NA	TRBV2	NA	TRBJ1-2	CASSTGQNYGYTF	TGTGCCAGCAGTACAGGACAGAACTATGGCTACACCTTC
NA	TRBV28	NA	TRBJ1-2	CASSLTGLYGYTF	TGTGCCAGCAGTTTAACAGGGTTATATGGCTACACCTTC
once	TRBV6-5	TRBD2	TRBJ2-7	CASSLRESSYEQYF	TGTGCCAGCAGCCTGCGGGAGAGCTCCTACGAGCAGTACTTC
NA	TRBV2	NA	TRBJ1-4	CASKAGEEKLFF	TGTGCCAGCAAGGCAGGGGAGGAAAAACTGTTTTTT
NA	TRBV10-1	NA	TRBJ2-5	CASSVGPNLETQYF	TGCGCCAGCAGCGTGGGCCCAAACCTAGAGACCCAGTACTTC
NA	TRBV7-9	NA	TRBJ1-2	CASSLNSGGGYTF	TGTGCCAGCAGCTTGAACTCTGGTGGTGGCTACACCTTC
NA	TRBV5-1	NA	TRBJ1-4	CASSFAGGIRAWVEKLFF	TGCGCCAGCAGCTTCGCCGGGGGGATAAGAGCCTGGGTGGAAAAACTGTTTTTT
NA	TRBV19	NA	TRBJ2-5	CASSITVTHGGETQYF	TGTGCCAGTAGTATTACGGTGACGCATGGGGGGGAGACCCAGTACTTC